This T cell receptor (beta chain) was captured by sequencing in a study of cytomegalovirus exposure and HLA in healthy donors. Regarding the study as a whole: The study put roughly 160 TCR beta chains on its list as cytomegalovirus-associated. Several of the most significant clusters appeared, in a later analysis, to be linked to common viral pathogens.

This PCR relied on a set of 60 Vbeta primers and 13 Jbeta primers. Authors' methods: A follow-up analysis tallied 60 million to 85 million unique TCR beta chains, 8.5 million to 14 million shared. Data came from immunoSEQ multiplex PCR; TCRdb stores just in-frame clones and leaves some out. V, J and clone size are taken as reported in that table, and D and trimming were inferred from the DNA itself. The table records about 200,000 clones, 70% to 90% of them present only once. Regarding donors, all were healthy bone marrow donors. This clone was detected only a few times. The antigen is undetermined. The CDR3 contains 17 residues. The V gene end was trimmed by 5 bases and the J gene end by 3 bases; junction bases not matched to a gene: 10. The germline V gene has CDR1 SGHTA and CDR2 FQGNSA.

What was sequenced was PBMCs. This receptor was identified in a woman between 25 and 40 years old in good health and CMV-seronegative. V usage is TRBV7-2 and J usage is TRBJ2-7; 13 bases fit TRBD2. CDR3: CASSVRTSGSFRYEQYF. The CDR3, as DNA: TGTGCCAGCAGCGTGCGGACTAGCGGGAGTTTTCGCTACGAGCAGTACTTC.